Only a few counts were recorded for the clone carrying this T cell receptor beta chain. This entry belongs to a study of control samples from healthy donors and cancer patients. The repertoire was sequenced with immunoSEQ multiplex PCR; TCRdb's copy has only in-frame clones and lacks some. The table includes approximately 3,000 clones, 65% to 85% detected once. Germline values: CDR1 MNHNS, CDR2 SASEGT. With V trimmed by 3 bases and J by 9 bases, 14 bases remained unmatched. The CDR3 is made up of 15 amino acids. The gene calls are TRBV6-1 and TRBJ2-7; TRBD2 matches 7 bases. Material: formalin-fixed, paraffin-embedded tissue. This receptor was obtained from a male donor with melanoma. The CDR3 here is CASSEVIGRFIGQYF. CDR3 DNA: TGTGCCAGCAGTGAGGTGATCGGGAGGTTTATCGGGCAGTACTTC.